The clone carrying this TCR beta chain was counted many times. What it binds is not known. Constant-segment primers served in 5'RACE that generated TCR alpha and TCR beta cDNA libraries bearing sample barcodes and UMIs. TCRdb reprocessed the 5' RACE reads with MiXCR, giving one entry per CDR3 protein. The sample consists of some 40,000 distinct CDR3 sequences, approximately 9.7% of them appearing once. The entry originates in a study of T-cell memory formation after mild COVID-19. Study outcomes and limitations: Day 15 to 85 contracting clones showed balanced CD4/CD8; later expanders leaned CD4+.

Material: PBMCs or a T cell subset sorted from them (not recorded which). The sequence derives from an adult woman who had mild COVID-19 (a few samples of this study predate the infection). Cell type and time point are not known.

CDR3 amino acids: CASSDGTRETQYF. CDR3 DNA: TGTGCCAGCAGTGATGGGACACGGGAGACCCAGTACTTC. The chain carries TRBV6-4 and TRBJ2-5, with D tentatively TRBD1 (6 bases). From germline, CDR1 is MRHNA and CDR2 SNTAGT. The CDR3 is 13 residues long. The ends were cut back, 3 bases at V and 5 bases at J, with 10 bases in the middle.